Presented here are 27 T cell receptor beta chains from one specimen sequenced in a study of T-cell reconstitution after alpha-beta-depleted transplantation in children. Unique molecular identifiers were used to barcode this TCRbeta library. TCRdb itself ran the PCR reads through MiXCR, one entry per CDR3 protein. The data hold 330,000 or so distinct CDR3 sequences, with about 9.5% observed a single time. The sample consisted of PBMCs, taken before TCRalphabeta/CD19-depleted stem cell transplant. The receptors shown here come from a boy in the first two years of life with acute myeloid leukemia, due to receive a stem cell transplant.

This clonotype was detected many times. This chain joins TRBV3-1 and TRBJ2-4, with D perhaps matching TRBD2 (6 bases). The CDR3 covers 14 residues. Trimming stripped 0 bases from V and 5 bases from J, with 8 bases between. Germline V gives CDR1 LGHDT, CDR2 YNNKEL (reference sequence). CDR3 bases: TGTGCCAGCAGCCAAGATAGGAGGGAAAACATTCAGTACTTC. Translating it yields CASSQDRRENIQYF. The full variable domain, with the rest looked up from reference TRBV3-1 and TRBJ2-4, is DTAVSQTPKYLVTQMGNDKSIKCEQNLGHDTMYWYKQDSKKFLKIMFSYNNKELIINETVPNRFSPKSPDKAHLNLHINSLELGDSAVYFCASSQDRRENIQYFGAGTRLSVL.

This clonotype has a count of ten or more. The genes are TRBV28 and TRBJ2-7; 8 bases match TRBD2. The germline V gene has CDR1 MDHEN and CDR2 SYDVKM. This CDR3 spans 15 amino acids. V trimming: 5 bases; J trimming: 3 bases; junction bases outside the gene matches: 9. The CDR3 is CASSLGTSEVYEQYF. CDR3 bases: TGTGCCAGCAGTCTCGGGACTAGTGAAGTCTACGAGCAGTACTTC.

This clonotype was counted at least ten times. The chain uses TRBV7-8 and TRBJ1-6; 10 nucleotides match TRBD1. CDR1 and CDR2 (germline): SGHVS, FQNEAQ. CDR3 length: 15 amino acids. J was trimmed by 9 bases and V by 4 bases; bases with no gene match: 6. CDR3 in amino acids: CASSSRQGASSPLHF. The CDR3 bases are TGTGCCAGCAGCTCTAGACAGGGGGCCAGTTCACCCCTCCACTTT.

As to this clonotype: Since a much larger clone is just one base distant, this may be a read error. The chain employs TRBV29-1 and TRBJ2-1, with TRBD2 matching over 11 bases. CDR3 length: 19 amino acids. J was trimmed by 5 bases and V by 3 bases; bases with no gene match: 18. Germline CDR1 is SQVTM and CDR2 is ANQGSEA. The CDR3 DNA sequence: TGCAGCGTTGATGGGTCCCTAGCGGGAGGTTATTGGAGCGACAATGAGCAGTTCTTC. Translating it yields CSVDGSLAGGYWSDNEQFF.

This clonotype occurred many times. The chain has TRBV3-1 and TRBJ2-7; D might be TRBD2 (6 bases). The length of the CDR3 is 13 residues. Per germline, CDR1 LGHDT and CDR2 YNNKEL (reference sequence). V lost 1 base to trimming and J lost 10 bases, with 14 bases between them. The CDR3 sequence: CASSQVEGGEQYF. CDR3 coding DNA: TGTGCCAGCAGCCAAGTTGAAGGCGGGGAACAGTACTTC.

The chain recombines TRBV28 with TRBJ2-7, with unresolved D. The CDR3 totals 15 residues. Trimming pared 3 bases from V and 0 bases from J, leaving 12 bases between. Germline values: CDR1 MDHEN, CDR2 SYDVKM. The CDR3 protein is CASSFNWLGSYEQYF. Here the CDR3 DNA reads TGTGCCAGCAGTTTCAACTGGCTCGGCTCCTACGAGCAGTACTTC.

This clonotype was seen repeatedly, ten times or more. The rearrangement joins TRBV29-1 to TRBJ2-4, with a weak D call TRBD1 (6 bases). CDR1 and CDR2 from the germline V gene are SQVTM and ANQGSEA. Between the trimmed V and J ends, which lost 4 bases and 1 base, there was a span of 14 bases. The CDR3 covers 15 residues. The CDR3 DNA sequence: TGCAGCGTTGTAGTACCTACAGGGGCCAAAAACATTCAGTACTTC. Translation: CSVVVPTGAKNIQYF.

This clonotype was seen many times. V and J are TRBV6-1 and TRBJ2-3, with D tentatively TRBD2 (5 bases). Per the germline V gene, CDR1 is MNHNS and CDR2 is SASEGT. The CDR3 length is 14 residues. V was pared by 4 bases and J by 8 bases, with 16 bases between. CDR3 amino acids: CASSVTEEARTQYF. The DNA of the CDR3 is TGTGCCAGCAGTGTTACCGAGGAGGCGCGTACGCAGTATTTT.

This clonotype was seen repeatedly, ten times or more. The chain recombines TRBV20-1 with TRBJ2-5, with 7 nucleotides matching TRBD1. This CDR3 region has 14 residues. Germline CDR1 and CDR2: DFQATT and SNEGSKA (reference sequence). Unmatched junction bases numbered 8, after V lost 5 bases and J lost 2 bases. The CDR3 loop reads CSAPPQGVQETQYF. Written as DNA, the CDR3 is TGCAGTGCTCCCCCTCAGGGGGTTCAAGAGACCCAGTACTTC.

This clonotype was picked up many times. The chain has TRBV5-1 and TRBJ1-1; the D is unclear. The CDR3 has 13 amino acids. The V gene lost 3 bases and the J gene lost 3 bases, with 9 bases spanning the gap. Germline lookup yields CDR1 SGHRS and CDR2 YFSETQ. CDR3 loop: CASSSTAYTEAFF. In DNA form, the CDR3 reads TGCGCCAGCAGCTCGACGGCCTACACTGAAGCTTTCTTT.

This clonotype was observed at least ten times. The rearrangement joins TRBV28 to TRBJ1-4, with no clear D. Germline loops: CDR1 MDHEN, CDR2 SYDVKM. The CDR3 is 14 residues long. The V gene lost 2 bases and the J gene lost 8 bases, with 12 bases spanning the gap. CDR3 sequence: CASSLDRITEKLFF. CDR3 coding DNA: TGTGCCAGCAGTTTAGACCGGATTACCGAAAAACTGTTTTTT.

In its sample, this clonotype ranks as medium-sized. The rearrangement joins TRBV2 to TRBJ2-3; weak D call: TRBD1 (6 bases). Germline V gene sequence: CDR1 SNHLY, CDR2 FYNNEI. The length of the CDR3 is 15 residues. V was pared by 1 base and J by 0 bases, with 8 bases between. The CDR3 bases are TGTGCCAGCAGTGAAGGGACAGCTAGCACAGATACGCAGTATTTT. Protein sequence: CASSEGTASTDTQYF. Full variable domain (rest looked up from reference TRBV2 and TRBJ2-3): EPEVTQTPSHQVTQMGQEVILRCVPISNHLYFYWYRQILGQKVEFLVSFYNNEISEKSEIFDDQFSVERPDGSNFTLKIRSTKLEDSAMYFCASSEGTASTDTQYFGPGTRLTVL.

This clonotype was detected ten times or more. The chain links TRBV3-1 to TRBJ2-1; unclear D gene. Germline CDR1 LGHDT, CDR2 YNNKEL (reference sequence). CDR3 length: 19 residues. Trimming stripped 1 base from V and 2 bases from J, with 21 bases between. CDR3 nucleotides: TGTGCCAGCAGCCAAGTGTTCCCCTCGGCCAGCGCACCCTACAATGAGCAGTTCTTC. Protein product: CASSQVFPSASAPYNEQFF.

This clonotype was detected ten times or more. The V call is TRBV4-3, the J call TRBJ2-7, with 7 nucleotides matching TRBD1. The length of the CDR3 is 15 residues. Looked up from germline, CDR1 is LGHNA and CDR2 is YSLEER. V lost 0 bases and J lost 5; bases outside the gene matches: 7. CDR3 in amino acids: CASSQDLSRGNEQYF. DNA of the CDR3: TGCGCCAGCAGCCAAGATCTTTCCAGGGGGAACGAGCAGTACTTC.

There are many counts of this clonotype. The chain joins TRBV6-5 to TRBJ1-5; TRBD1 matches at 10 bases. V shed 4 bases, J shed 1 base, and the junction held 7 bases outside the gene matches. CDR1 and CDR2 from the germline V gene are MNHEY and SVGAGI. CDR3 length: 17 residues. The CDR3 DNA reads TGTGCCAGCAGTTCTCGGACAGGGGGAAAAAGCAATCAGCCCCAGCATTTT. It translates to CASSSRTGGKSNQPQHF.

This clonotype was recorded many times. The CDR3 DNA reads TGCAGCGTTGCAGGTACCGCGATTGGGGCTCGCACCTTC. Translation gives CSVAGTAIGARTF. This chain uses TRBV29-1 with TRBJ1-2; D possibly corresponds to TRBD1 (5 bases). Germline lookup yields CDR1 SQVTM and CDR2 ANQGSEA. Deletions cut 4 bases from V and 13 bases from J, with 22 bases between. The CDR3 is 13 residues long.

This clonotype was recorded many times. This rearrangement joins TRBV24-1 to TRBJ2-3; the match to TRBD2 covers 11 bases. V lost 4 bases and J lost 7; bases outside the gene matches: 9. The germline CDR1 and CDR2 sequences are KGHDR and SFDVKD. The CDR3 is made up of 16 amino acids. The CDR3 protein is CATSELAGGRRNTQYF. The CDR3 coding sequence is TGTGCCACCAGTGAGCTAGCGGGGGGCCGTAGAAATACGCAGTATTTT.

There are many counts of this clonotype. The rearrangement joins TRBV5-1 to TRBJ1-4, with 9 bases identical to TRBD1. The CDR3 loop spans 14 amino acids. With V trimmed by 1 base and J by 7 bases, 2 bases remained unmatched. Germline V gene sequence: CDR1 SGHRS, CDR2 YFSETQ. Written as DNA, the CDR3 is TGCGCCAGCAGCTTGTGGGACAGGGCTGAAAAACTGTTTTTT. Its protein is CASSLWDRAEKLFF. The whole variable domain, filled in from reference TRBV5-1 and TRBJ1-4, reads KAGVTQTPRYLIKTRGQQVTLSCSPISGHRSVSWYQQTPGQGLQFLFEYFSETQRNKGNFPGRFSGRQFSNSRSEMNVSTLELGDSALYLCASSLWDRAEKLFFGSGTQLSVL.

The J gene is TRBJ1-5, the V gene TRBV19; D unclear. Germline V gene lookup returns CDR1 LNHDA and CDR2 SQIVND (reference sequence). V was trimmed by 3 bases and J by 0 bases, leaving 12 bases between them. This CDR3 spans 16 amino acids. The chain's CDR3 is CASSIDPTYSNQPQHF. The CDR3 DNA is TGTGCCAGTAGTATCGATCCGACCTATAGCAATCAGCCCCAGCATTTT. Full variable domain (outside the CDR3, taken from reference TRBV19 and TRBJ1-5): DGGITQSPKYLFRKEGQNVTLSCEQNLNHDAMYWYRQDPGQGLRLIYYSQIVNDFQKGDIAEGYSVSREKKESFPLTVTSAQKNPTAFYLCASSIDPTYSNQPQHFGDGTRLSIL.

This clonotype was counted ten times or more. V is TRBV21-1 and J is TRBJ1-1; the table's D call TRBD1 went unverified against the DNA. TRBV21-1 is assigned pseudogene status. CDR3 length equals 16 residues. CDR3 protein: CASSIPNRGPNTEAFF. DNA of the CDR3: TGTGCCAGCAGCATCCCAAACAGGGGGCCGAACACTGAAGCTTTCTTT.

This clonotype has at least ten counts. The chain uses TRBV6-2 or TRBV6-3 and TRBJ2-1; 9 bases match TRBD2. Germline V gives CDR1 MNHEY, CDR2 SVGEGT. The CDR3 has 19 amino acids. The junction had 14 bases not matched to a gene; V was cut back by 2 bases and J by 3 bases. The CDR3 nucleotides are TGTGCCAGCAGTTACCCCGGGGGTAGCGGGGGCCGCTACTACAATGAGCAGTTCTTC. It yields the protein CASSYPGGSGGRYYNEQFF.

The rearrangement joins TRBV12-3 or TRBV12-4 to TRBJ1-1; TRBD1 agrees at 7 bases. This CDR3 has 15 residues. With V trimmed by 1 base and J by 1 base, 3 bases remained unmatched. CDR3 region: CASSLGGGQNTEAFF. CDR3 sequence (DNA): TGTGCCAGCAGTTTAGGAGGGGGCCAGAACACTGAAGCTTTCTTT.

This clonotype was found many times. The chain links TRBV11-2 to TRBJ2-7; D is perhaps TRBD1 or TRBD2 (6 bases each). Trimming took 5 bases from V and 0 from J, leaving 17 bases between them. The CDR3 loop spans 16 amino acids. Germline assignment: CDR1 SGHAT and CDR2 FQNNGV. The DNA of the CDR3 is TGTGCCAGCAGCCCGATAAGGGGGGACACCTCCTACGAGCAGTACTTC. Protein sequence: CASSPIRGDTSYEQYF.

This clonotype was seen at least ten times. The genes are TRBV10-3 and TRBJ2-7, with 11 bases fitting TRBD1. V lost 5 bases to trimming and J lost 4 bases; unmatched junction nucleotides: 4. Germline V gives CDR1 ENHRY, CDR2 SYGVKD. CDR3 length equals 14 residues. The CDR3, as DNA: TGTGCCATCAGTCCGGGACAGGGGGGATACGAGCAGTACTTC. Its protein product is CAISPGQGGYEQYF.

J is TRBJ2-7 and V is TRBV28; weak D call: TRBD2 (6 bases). Deletions cut 3 bases from V and 1 base from J, with 13 bases between. The CDR3 is 15 amino acids. CDR1 and CDR2 from the germline V gene are MDHEN and SYDVKM. The CDR3 spells CASSFRRAISYEQYF. In nucleotides, the CDR3 is TGTGCCAGCAGTTTCCGGAGGGCAATTTCCTACGAGCAGTACTTC.

This clonotype appeared many times. The chain links TRBV12-3 or TRBV12-4 to TRBJ1-4; TRBD1 might be the D (6 bases). V was shortened by 5 bases and J by 5 bases, with 18 bases between the two germline ends. The CDR3 covers 16 residues. The CDR3 is CASSLPGARQNEKLFF. The CDR3 nucleotides read TGTGCCAGCAGTCTCCCAGGGGCCCGTCAGAATGAAAAACTGTTTTTT.

V usage is TRBV7-2 and J usage is TRBJ2-3; D is possibly TRBD1 or TRBD2 (6 bases each). There are 17 residues in the CDR3. Per germline, CDR1 SGHTA and CDR2 FQGNSA. V was clipped by 1 base and J by 2 bases, with 16 bases between them. The CDR3 region has the DNA TGTGCCAGCAGCTTAGGCCGTTGGGGGGCCCACACAGATACGCAGTATTTT. Amino acids: CASSLGRWGAHTDTQYF. The variable domain in full, completed from reference TRBV7-2 and TRBJ2-3, reads GAGVSQSPSNKVTEKGKDVELRCDPISGHTALYWYRQSLGQGLEFLIYFQGNSAPDKSGLPSDRFSAERTGGSVSTLTIQRTQQEDSAVYLCASSLGRWGAHTDTQYFGPGTRLTVL.